Below are 25 T cell receptor beta chains sequenced from a single sample in a study of cytomegalovirus exposure and HLA in healthy donors (dated by TCRdb to 2016 to 2017). Preparation of the library involved the immunoSEQ multiplex PCR assay. For the multiplex PCR, a mixture combining 60 forward primers for TCR Vbeta segments and 13 reverse primers for TCR Jbeta segments was used. TCRdb obtained this table from immuneACCESS and retained in-frame rearrangements with V and J assigned. These tables miss some clones; where compared with another copy, unresolved V genes account for less than half of the shortfall, and the remainder is unexplained. Present in this sample are more than 85,000 clones, about 79% of which were seen just once. Of the sample, around 3.5% is held by the ten largest clones. Sequenced material: PBMCs. Receptors were obtained from a male donor in good health and CMV-seropositive.

The J gene is TRBJ2-7, the V gene TRBV11-3, with 8 positions matching TRBD1. V shed 4 bases, J shed 3 bases, and the junction held 5 bases outside the gene matches. Germline assignment: CDR1 SGHNT and CDR2 YENEEA. The CDR3 consists of 14 residues. The CDR3 sequence is CASSSAGQDYEQYF. Here the CDR3 DNA reads TGTGCCAGCAGCTCCGCGGGACAGGACTACGAGCAGTACTTC.

The rearrangement links TRBV6-4 to TRBJ2-1; 11 nucleotides align to TRBD2. J was trimmed by 1 base and V by 6 bases; bases with no gene match: 2. The germline V gene has CDR1 MRHNA and CDR2 SNTAGT. This CDR3 is built from 15 residues. CDR3 coding DNA: TGTGCCAGCAGATTAGCGGGGGGGTCCTACAATGAGCAGTTCTTC. As protein: CASRLAGGSYNEQFF.

The rearrangement uses TRBV5-1 and TRBJ1-6; D remains ambiguous. V lost 5 bases and J 6 bases, leaving 15 bases between the germline ends. The length of the CDR3 is 15 residues. Germline CDR1 reads SGHRS; CDR2 reads YFSETQ. The chain's CDR3 is CASREPGGSNSPLHF. The CDR3 region has the DNA TGCGCCAGCAGGGAACCCGGCGGTTCTAATTCACCCCTCCACTTT.

This clone was detected a few times. V usage is TRBV30 and J usage is TRBJ1-1, with TRBD1 matching 7 bases. This CDR3 contains 12 residues. CDR1 and CDR2 (germline): GTSNPN, SVGIG (reference sequence). J gave up 7 bases and V 2 bases, and 4 bases lay outside the gene matches. In nucleotides, the CDR3 is TGTGCCTGGAGTCGACAGGGAGGTGAAGCTTTCTTT. Its translation: CAWSRQGGEAFF.

The chain combines TRBV25-1 with TRBJ1-1; no reliable D call. The CDR3 is made up of 13 amino acids. V gave up 4 bases and J gave up 0 bases, with 6 bases separating them. Germline V gene sequence: CDR1 MGHDK, CDR2 SYGVNS. The CDR3 reads CASSAYLNTEAFF. The CDR3 nucleotides read TGTGCCAGCAGTGCCTATTTGAACACTGAAGCTTTCTTT.

The chain has TRBV4-1 and TRBJ2-3; 8 positions match TRBD1. This CDR3 has 16 residues. Germline values: CDR1 MGHRA, CDR2 YSYEKL. Trimming removed 1 base from V and 7 bases from J; junction bases left unmatched: 10. The CDR3 sequence: CASSQGLNRGRNTQYF. Here the CDR3 DNA reads TGCGCCAGCAGCCAAGGGTTAAACAGGGGGAGGAATACGCAGTATTTT.

In DNA form, the CDR3 reads TGCAGCGTTGAAGTGATTCGGGAGACCCAGTACTTC. Amino acid sequence: CSVEVIRETQYF. The chain combines TRBV29-1 with TRBJ2-5, with D unresolved. The CDR3 is 12 amino acids. V was clipped by 1 base and J by 5 bases, with 8 bases between them. Germline CDR1 is SQVTM and CDR2 is ANQGSEA.

The CDR3 protein is CASSLGQDTEAFF. The DNA for the CDR3 is TGTGCCAGCAGTTTAGGACAGGACACTGAAGCTTTCTTT. The J gene is TRBJ1-1, the V gene TRBV6-1; 7 bases line up with TRBD1. The CDR3 loop spans 13 amino acids. The germline CDR1 and CDR2 sequences are MNHNS and SASEGT. With V trimmed by 5 bases and J by 3 bases, 3 bases remained unmatched.

The chain carries TRBV27 and TRBJ1-1; the match to TRBD1 covers 9 bases. The CDR3 length is 15 residues. Germline V lookup: CDR1 MNHEY, CDR2 SMNVEV (reference sequence). Trimming at V came to 5 bases and at J to 1 base, leaving 5 bases not matched to a gene. The CDR3, as DNA: TGTGCCAGCAGTCCCAGGACAGGGGAGAACACTGAAGCTTTCTTT. Translated: CASSPRTGENTEAFF.

V is TRBV6-5 and J is TRBJ2-7; a weak D match, TRBD1 (6 bases). Trimming cost V 2 bases and J 4 bases, with 18 bases left between them. There are 16 residues in the CDR3. The V gene's germline CDR1 is MNHEY and CDR2 SVGAGI. This CDR3 is CASSYTSYRDGYEQYF. CDR3 nucleotide sequence: TGTGCCAGCAGTTACACTTCGTACAGGGATGGATACGAGCAGTACTTC.

The CDR3 sequence: CASSFNRATEAFF. CDR3 DNA: TGTGCCAGCAGTTTTAACAGGGCCACTGAAGCTTTCTTT. The rearrangement links TRBV27 to TRBJ1-1; D is possibly TRBD1 (6 bases). The ends were cut back, 3 bases at V and 4 bases at J, with 9 bases in the middle. The CDR3 sequence is 13 residues long. Germline V gene data show CDR1 as MNHEY and CDR2 as SMNVEV (reference sequence).

This clone occurred once. The V gene is TRBV19, the J gene TRBJ1-5; 7 bases line up with TRBD1. The V and J ends lost 5 bases and 2 bases, in that order; junction bases with no gene match: 9. The CDR3 sequence is 16 residues long. Germline CDR1 LNHDA, CDR2 SQIVND (reference sequence). The CDR3 spells CASSPHPGQRNQPQHF. CDR3 in DNA: TGTGCCAGTAGTCCTCACCCGGGACAGCGCAATCAGCCCCAGCATTTT.

V and J are TRBV5-4 and TRBJ2-1; D may be TRBD1 (6 bases). Germline CDR1 SGHNT, CDR2 YYREEE (reference sequence). V was clipped by 3 bases and J by 7 bases, with 11 bases between them. This CDR3 spans 13 amino acids. The CDR3 protein is CASSWTEGNEQFF. In nucleotides, the CDR3 is TGTGCCAGCAGCTGGACAGAGGGAAATGAGCAGTTCTTC.

This clone appeared a single time. The chain has TRBV30 and TRBJ2-5; 9 positions agree with TRBD2. V was clipped by 2 bases and J by 1 base; unmatched bases: 5. This CDR3 region has 15 residues. The germline V gene encodes CDR1 GTSNPN and CDR2 SVGIG (reference sequence). The CDR3 DNA reads as TGTGCCTGGAGTCTGTCTAGCGGGGCCCAAGAGACCCAGTACTTC. As protein: CAWSLSSGAQETQYF.

On this clone: Germline and junction disagree at one end, which may indicate a read error. The J gene is TRBJ2-7, the V gene TRBV5-1; TRBD1 matches at 8 bases. In germline, CDR1 is SGHRS, CDR2 YFSETQ. This CDR3 contains 14 residues. The CDR3 here is CASTLTGDAYEQYF. The CDR3 DNA reads TGCGCCAGCACCTTGACAGGGGACGCCTACGAGCAGTACTTC. Full variable domain (rest looked up from reference TRBV5-1 and TRBJ2-7): KAGVTQTPRYLIKTRGQQVTLSCSPISGHRSVSWYQQTPGQGLQFLFEYFSETQRNKGNFPGRFSGRQFSNSRSEMNVSTLELGDSALYLCASTLTGDAYEQYFGPGTRLTVT.

This sequence joins TRBV11-2 and TRBJ2-1; D is possibly TRBD2 (5 bases). V was cut by 3 bases and J by 10 bases, with 7 bases left in between. The CDR3 is 11 residues long. The germline V gene encodes CDR1 SGHAT and CDR2 FQNNGV. CDR3 coding DNA: TGTGCCAGCAGCTTCGAGGGAGAGCAGTTCTTC. This gives the protein CASSFEGEQFF.

The chain is built from TRBV27 and TRBJ2-7; no definite D call. The V end was cut by 0 bases, the J end by 3 bases, with 12 bases between. Germline loops: CDR1 MNHEY, CDR2 SMNVEV (reference sequence). CDR3 length: 15 amino acids. The CDR3 region has the DNA TGTGCCAGCAGTTTATCGATGGGTAGCAGCTACGAGCAGTACTTC. Translated: CASSLSMGSSYEQYF.

The chain uses TRBV2 and TRBJ2-3, with 8 positions matching TRBD1. V dropped 8 bases and J dropped 5; count of bases not matched to a gene: 3. This CDR3 spans 12 amino acids. CDR1 is SNHLY and CDR2 is FYNNEI in the germline V gene. The CDR3 loop is CASYGTGDTQYF. DNA of the CDR3: TGTGCCAGCTATGGGACAGGAGATACGCAGTATTTT.

This clone appeared once. This sequence joins TRBV7-8 and TRBJ1-6; 10 bases match TRBD1. The CDR3 contains 17 residues. The V and J ends lost 7 bases and 0 bases, in that order; junction bases with no gene match: 6. Germline assignment: CDR1 SGHVS and CDR2 FQNEAQ. The CDR3 DNA sequence: TGTGCCAGCAAGACAGGGGGCGTCGACTCCTATAATTCACCCCTCCACTTT. Translation gives CASKTGGVDSYNSPLHF.

The chain links TRBV5-8 to TRBJ1-1; the D is unclear. The CDR3 sequence is 15 residues long. Germline-derived CDR1 and CDR2 are SGHTS and YDEGEE. Trimming shortened V by 3 bases and J by 0 bases, and 12 bases separated the two germline ends. As DNA, the CDR3 is TGTGCCAGCAGCTCCGGAGTGAGCATGAACACTGAAGCTTTCTTT. As protein: CASSSGVSMNTEAFF. The entire variable domain, with the rest obtained from reference TRBV5-8 and TRBJ1-1, is as follows: EAGVTQSPTHLIKTRGQQATLRCSPISGHTSVYWYQQALGLGLQFLLWYDEGEERNRGNFPPRFSGRQFPNYSSELNVNALELEDSALYLCASSSGVSMNTEAFFGQGTRLTVV.

This sequence joins TRBV7-2 and TRBJ1-5; weak D call: TRBD1 (5 bases). Germline V gene lookup returns CDR1 SGHTA and CDR2 FQGNSA. The CDR3 runs 14 residues. V lost 2 bases and J 0 bases, leaving 5 bases between the germline ends. The CDR3 nucleotides are TGTGCCAGCAGCTTACAGGGTAGCAATCAGCCCCAGCATTTT. This sequence encodes CASSLQGSNQPQHF. The full variable domain, completed using reference TRBV7-2 and TRBJ1-5, is GAGVSQSPSNKVTEKGKDVELRCDPISGHTALYWYRQSLGQGLEFLIYFQGNSAPDKSGLPSDRFSAERTGGSVSTLTIQRTQQEDSAVYLCASSLQGSNQPQHFGDGTRLSIL.

V and J are TRBV4-1 and TRBJ2-7, with a weak D call TRBD2 (5 bases). The CDR3 totals 15 residues. Per germline, CDR1 MGHRA and CDR2 YSYEKL. Trimming left V 1 base short and J 1 base short, with 11 bases between. DNA of the CDR3: TGCGCCAGCAGCCAAGGGCCTACTAGTTCCTACGAGCAGTACTTC. This gives the protein CASSQGPTSSYEQYF.

The chain combines TRBV7-2 with TRBJ1-6; possibly TRBD1 for D (6 bases). Germline V gene sequence: CDR1 SGHTA, CDR2 FQGNSA. The CDR3 has 14 residues. V was shortened by 7 bases and J by 3 bases, with 10 bases between the two germline ends. CDR3 coding DNA: TGTGCCAGCATCCCGACAGGCTATAATTCACCCCTCCACTTT. Amino acid sequence: CASIPTGYNSPLHF.

The chain links TRBV4-1 to TRBJ1-4; maybe TRBD1 (6 bases). Germline V gene data show CDR1 as MGHRA and CDR2 as YSYEKL. The CDR3 covers 15 residues. Deletions cut 3 bases from V and 4 bases from J, with 12 bases between. The CDR3 loop reads CASSHQTGYNEKLFF. The CDR3 bases are TGCGCCAGCAGCCACCAGACAGGATATAATGAAAAACTGTTTTTT.

This chain joins TRBV25-1 and TRBJ1-2, with 8 bases fitting TRBD1. This CDR3 has 14 amino acids. Per the germline V gene, CDR1 is MGHDK and CDR2 is SYGVNS. The ends lost 6 bases at V and 8 bases at J; junction bases unmatched: 11. In DNA form, the CDR3 reads TGTGCCAGCAGAGAAGGACAGGGTGGCGTCGGCTACACCTTC. It specifies CASREGQGGVGYTF.